The 25 T cell receptor beta chains below were found in one sample sequenced in a study of OX40 agonist ivuxolimab in advanced cancers. Clones were read by immunoSEQ multiplex PCR, and TCRdb kept only the in-frame ones, dropping some. The sample records 49,000 or so clones, 80% to 90% being singletons. Sample: CD4+ or CD8+ T cells sorted from blood, taken in a trial of the OX40 agonist ivuxolimab. These receptors all come from an adult with an advanced solid tumor such as melanoma, head and neck, liver or kidney cancer.

CDR3 loop: CATSRDGQGLWLTF. DNA of the CDR3: TGTGCCACCAGCAGAGATGGACAGGGATTATGGCTAACCTTC. This chain connects TRBV15 to TRBJ1-2, with TRBD1 matching 8 bases. With 0 bases clipped from V and 14 bases from J, the junction kept 11 bases outside the gene matches. Germline V gene data show CDR1 as LNHNV and CDR2 as YYDKDF (reference sequence). The CDR3 extends over 14 amino acids.

The chain has TRBV10-3 and TRBJ2-7; no definite D call. Per germline, CDR1 ENHRY and CDR2 SYGVKD. CDR3 length: 12 amino acids. V dropped 3 bases and J dropped 5 bases, with 8 bases sitting between them. The CDR3 sequence: CAISDSGNEQYF. CDR3 DNA sequence: TGTGCCATCAGTGATTCCGGCAACGAGCAGTACTTC.

The J gene is TRBJ1-2, the V gene TRBV27; 8 bases align to TRBD1. V dropped 7 bases and J dropped 8; count of bases not matched to a gene: 9. CDR3 size: 13 residues. CDR1 MNHEY and CDR2 SMNVEV come from the germline V gene (reference sequence). CDR3 in amino acids: CASKIGQGDGYTF. The CDR3 coding sequence is TGTGCCAGCAAGATAGGACAGGGTGACGGCTACACCTTC.

The rearrangement uses TRBV27 and TRBJ2-3; D is unclear. CDR1 and CDR2 (germline): MNHEY, SMNVEV (reference sequence). The CDR3 runs 13 residues. The V end lost 3 bases, the J end lost 3 bases, and 7 bases lay between the germline ends. CDR3 sequence reads: CASSFGGTDTQYF. The CDR3, as DNA: TGTGCCAGCAGTTTTGGTGGGACAGATACGCAGTATTTT.

This chain links TRBV7-3 with TRBJ2-2; no definite D call. CDR1 is SGHTA and CDR2 is FQGTGA in the germline V gene. The CDR3 loop spans 14 amino acids. V gave up 5 bases and J gave up 5 bases, with 12 bases separating them. Written as DNA, the CDR3 is TGTGCCAGCAGCCCCTTTAGCAGAACCGGGGAGCTGTTTTTT. This sequence encodes CASSPFSRTGELFF.

The chain combines TRBV27 with TRBJ2-6, with 12 bases lining up with TRBD2. Losses at the gene ends were 3 bases for V and 2 bases for J; bases not matched to a gene: 2. The germline V gene encodes CDR1 MNHEY and CDR2 SMNVEV (reference sequence). This CDR3 is built from 17 residues. The CDR3 sequence is CASSLLAGGAGANVLTF. In DNA, the CDR3 is TGTGCCAGCAGTTTGCTAGCGGGGGGGGCTGGGGCCAACGTCCTGACTTTC.

The V gene is TRBV19, the J gene TRBJ1-2, with D possibly matching TRBD1 (6 bases). In germline, CDR1 is LNHDA, CDR2 SQIVND (reference sequence). With 5 bases removed from V and 5 bases from J, the gap between germline ends came to 12 bases. The CDR3 has 13 residues. Here the CDR3 reads CASSPGVGYGYTF. The CDR3 DNA is TGTGCCAGTAGTCCAGGGGTGGGGTATGGCTACACCTTC.

V gene TRBV4-3 combines with J gene TRBJ1-3, with no clear D. The V gene lost 0 bases and the J gene lost 6 bases, with 9 bases spanning the gap. Germline assignment: CDR1 LGHNA and CDR2 YSLEER. CDR3 size: 14 residues. The CDR3 loop reads CASSQDPGLNTIYF. The CDR3 nucleotides are TGCGCCAGCAGCCAAGATCCAGGCCTAAACACCATATATTTT.

The rearrangement joins TRBV27 to TRBJ1-5; D not resolved. Trimming removed 0 bases at V and 7 bases at J, with 7 bases between. The V gene's germline CDR1 is MNHEY and CDR2 SMNVEV (reference sequence). The CDR3 consists of 13 residues. The CDR3 DNA sequence: TGTGCCAGCAGTTTATCTGGTGACCAGCCCCAGCATTTT. It is translated as CASSLSGDQPQHF.

J is TRBJ2-7 and V is TRBV13, with D possibly called TRBD1 or TRBD2 (5 bases each). V was trimmed by 4 bases and J by 3 bases, leaving 16 bases between them. The germline gives CDR1 PRHDT, CDR2 FYEKMQ (reference sequence). The CDR3 length is 15 residues. The CDR3 reads CASSSTGTLSYEQYF. CDR3 nucleotide sequence: TGTGCCAGCAGCTCCACCGGGACGCTAAGCTACGAGCAGTACTTC.

This rearrangement joins TRBV28 to TRBJ2-5; D not certain. Matching the DNA end better, TRBJ2-7 makes the J call doubtful. The V gene's germline CDR1 is MDHEN and CDR2 SYDVKM. The CDR3 covers 15 residues. The CDR3 protein is CASRPLPSGPSEQYF. The CDR3 bases are TGTGCCAGCAGACCCCTTCCGTCTGGGCCGTCCGAGCAGTACTTC.

The rearrangement links TRBV7-9 to TRBJ1-3; D possibly corresponds to TRBD1 (5 bases). CDR3 size: 13 residues. The germline V gene encodes CDR1 SEHNR and CDR2 FQNEAQ (reference sequence). V was shortened by 4 bases and J by 8 bases, with 12 bases between the two germline ends. The CDR3 DNA reads as TGTGCCAGCAGCTCCCCCTGGGGACACACCATATATTTT. Translation: CASSSPWGHTIYF.

In its sample, this clone was seen once. This rearrangement joins TRBV5-1 to TRBJ1-1; no firm D call. CDR3 length: 14 residues. CDR1 SGHRS and CDR2 YFSETQ come from the germline V gene. Deletions cut 4 bases from V and 6 bases from J, with 16 bases between. The CDR3 here is CASSEYRGDPEAFF. The DNA for the CDR3 is TGCGCCAGCAGCGAATATCGGGGAGACCCTGAAGCTTTCTTT.

The genes are TRBV6-5 and TRBJ2-5; a possible D gene is TRBD1 (6 bases). The V end was cut by 5 bases, the J end by 5 bases, with 18 bases between. Germline V lookup: CDR1 MNHEY, CDR2 SVGAGI. This CDR3 contains 15 residues. CDR3 sequence (DNA): TGTGCCAGCAGTACCTTGACAGGTGCTCTGGAGACCCAGTACTTC. It is translated as CASSTLTGALETQYF.

This clone appeared a single time. The J gene is TRBJ2-3, the V gene TRBV6-1, with 10 bases aligning to TRBD2. CDR1 and CDR2 (germline): MNHNS, SASEGT. V gave up 4 bases and J gave up 6 bases; unmatched junction bases: 7. The CDR3 is 15 amino acids. This chain's CDR3 is CASSATSGVVDTQYF. DNA for the CDR3: TGTGCCAGCAGTGCTACTAGCGGGGTCGTGGATACGCAGTATTTT.

The gene calls are TRBV6-5 and TRBJ2-1; D gene ambiguous. V was trimmed by 6 bases and J by 8 bases, leaving 8 bases between them. This CDR3 comprises 11 residues. Germline values: CDR1 MNHEY, CDR2 SVGAGI. This chain's CDR3 is CASSVVDEQFF. The CDR3 nucleotides are TGTGCCAGCAGCGTAGTCGATGAGCAGTTCTTC.

The chain employs TRBV7-6 and TRBJ1-1, with D possibly TRBD1 on 5 matching bases. Germline assignment: CDR1 SGHVS and CDR2 FNYEAQ. The CDR3 consists of 14 residues. V was pared by 4 bases and J by 4 bases, with 13 bases between. The CDR3: CASSSAGGGTEAFF. As DNA, the CDR3 is TGTGCCAGCAGCTCCGCGGGGGGGGGCACTGAAGCTTTCTTT.

V is TRBV9 and J is TRBJ2-5, with TRBD1 as a possible D gene (5 bases). V was cut by 3 bases and J by 3 bases, with 9 bases left in between. This CDR3 is 13 amino acids long. Per the germline V gene, CDR1 is SGDLS and CDR2 is YYNGEE. CDR3 amino acids: CASSEGPKETQYF. The CDR3 DNA reads TGTGCCAGCAGCGAGGGGCCCAAAGAGACCCAGTACTTC.

This chain connects TRBV7-9 to TRBJ1-1; D is perhaps TRBD1 (5 bases). This CDR3 has 14 amino acids. In germline, CDR1 is SEHNR, CDR2 FQNEAQ (reference sequence). Trimming shortened V by 7 bases and J by 8 bases, and 20 bases separated the two germline ends. CDR3 nucleotide sequence: TGTGCCAGCACCCAGAACCCGCGCCGGGACGAAGCTTTCTTT. It yields the protein CASTQNPRRDEAFF.

The gene calls are TRBV6-6 and TRBJ2-1; no clear D. This CDR3 has 15 amino acids. Germline V gene lookup returns CDR1 MNHNY and CDR2 SVGAGI (reference sequence). V was trimmed by 0 bases and J by 1 base, leaving 7 bases between them. CDR3 sequence (DNA): TGTGCCAGCAGTTACTCCCTTTGGTCCTACAATGAGCAGTTCTTC. As protein: CASSYSLWSYNEQFF.

This clone is termed medium-sized. The chain couples TRBV19 to TRBJ1-2, with D tentatively TRBD1 (5 bases). The germline V and J ends were trimmed by 1 base and 3 bases, with 15 bases remaining between them. Per germline, CDR1 LNHDA and CDR2 SQIVND (reference sequence). This CDR3 has 16 residues. This CDR3 reads CASSIGGRVSDYGYTF. In nucleotides, the CDR3 is TGTGCCAGTAGTATAGGGGGCAGGGTGAGCGACTATGGCTACACCTTC.

J is TRBJ2-5 and V is TRBV9; D call uncertain. V was pared by 4 bases and J by 5 bases, with 6 bases between. CDR3 length equals 11 residues. The germline CDR1 and CDR2 sequences are SGDLS and YYNGEE. CDR3 coding DNA: TGTGCCAGCAGCTCGCTTGAGACCCAGTACTTC. This codes for CASSSLETQYF. Drawing the rest from reference TRBV9 and TRBJ2-5, the complete variable domain is DSGVTQTPKHLITATGQRVTLRCSPRSGDLSVYWYQQSLDQGLQFLIQYYNGEERAKGNILERFSAQQFPDLHSELNLSSLELGDSALYFCASSSLETQYFGPGTRLLVL.

J is TRBJ1-2 and V is TRBV11-2, with unresolved D. The CDR3 has 16 amino acids. From germline, CDR1 is SGHAT and CDR2 FQNNGV. The V and J ends lost 5 bases and 8 bases respectively, with 24 bases between them. CDR3 sequence (DNA): TGTGCCAGCAGCCCCCCCCAGACACCGGAGAGGGAAGGCTACACCTTC. This sequence encodes CASSPPQTPEREGYTF. Complete variable domain (other parts from reference TRBV11-2 and TRBJ1-2): EAGVAQSPRYKIIEKRQSVAFWCNPISGHATLYWYQQILGQGPKLLIQFQNNGVVDDSQLPKDRFSAERLKGVDSTLKIQPAKLEDSAVYLCASSPPQTPEREGYTFGSGTRLTVV.

This sequence joins TRBV23-1 and TRBJ1-1; unclear D gene. TRBV23-1 falls under the ORF class, with uncertain function. Trimming removed 0 bases from V and 4 bases from J, with 12 bases in between. The CDR3 consists of 15 residues. CDR3 amino acids: CASSQSRVSGTEAFF. The CDR3 DNA reads TGCGCCAGCAGTCAATCGCGGGTGTCGGGCACTGAAGCTTTCTTT.

The V and J genes are TRBV5-6 and TRBJ1-1; D not resolved. This CDR3 has 13 amino acids. CDR1 is SGHDT, CDR2 YYEEEE, per germline. Trimming removed 2 bases from V and 10 bases from J, with 15 bases in between. CDR3 in DNA: TGTGCCAGCAGCTTAGGGAACTCCAAAAGAGCTTTCTTT. Its translation: CASSLGNSKRAFF.